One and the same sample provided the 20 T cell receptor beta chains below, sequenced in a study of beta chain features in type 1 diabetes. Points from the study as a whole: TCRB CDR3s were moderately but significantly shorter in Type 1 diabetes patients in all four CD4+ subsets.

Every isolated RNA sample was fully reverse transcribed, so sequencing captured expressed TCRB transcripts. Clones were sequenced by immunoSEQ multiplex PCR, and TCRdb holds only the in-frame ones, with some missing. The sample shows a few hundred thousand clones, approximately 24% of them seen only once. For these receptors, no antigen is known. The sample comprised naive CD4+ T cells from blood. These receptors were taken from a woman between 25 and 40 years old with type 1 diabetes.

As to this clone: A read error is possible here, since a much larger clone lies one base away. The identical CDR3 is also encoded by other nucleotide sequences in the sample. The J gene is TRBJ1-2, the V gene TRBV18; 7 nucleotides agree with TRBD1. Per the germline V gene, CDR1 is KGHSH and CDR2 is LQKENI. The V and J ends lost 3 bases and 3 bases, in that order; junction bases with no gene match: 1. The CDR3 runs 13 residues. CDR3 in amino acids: CASSPGQDYGYTF. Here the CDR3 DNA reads TGTGCCAGCTCACCCGGACAGGACTATGGCTACACCTTC.

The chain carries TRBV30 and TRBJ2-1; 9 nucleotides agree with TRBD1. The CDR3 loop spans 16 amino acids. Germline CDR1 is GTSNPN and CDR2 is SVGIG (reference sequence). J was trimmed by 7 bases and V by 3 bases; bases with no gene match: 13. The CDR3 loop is CAWRPRGTGTRNEQFF. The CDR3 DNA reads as TGTGCCTGGAGGCCGAGGGGGACAGGGACGAGAAATGAGCAGTTCTTC.

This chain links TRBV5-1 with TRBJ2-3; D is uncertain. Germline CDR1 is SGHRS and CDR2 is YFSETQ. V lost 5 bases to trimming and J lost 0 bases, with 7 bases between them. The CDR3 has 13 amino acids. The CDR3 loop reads CASSRGSTDTQYF. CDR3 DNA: TGCGCCAGCAGTCGAGGTAGCACAGATACGCAGTATTTT. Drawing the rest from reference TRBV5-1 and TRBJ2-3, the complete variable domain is KAGVTQTPRYLIKTRGQQVTLSCSPISGHRSVSWYQQTPGQGLQFLFEYFSETQRNKGNFPGRFSGRQFSNSRSEMNVSTLELGDSALYLCASSRGSTDTQYFGPGTRLTVL.

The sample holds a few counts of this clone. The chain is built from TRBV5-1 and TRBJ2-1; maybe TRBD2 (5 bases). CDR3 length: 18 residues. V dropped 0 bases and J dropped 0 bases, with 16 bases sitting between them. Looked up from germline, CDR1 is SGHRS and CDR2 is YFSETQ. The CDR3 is CASSLASRGKSSYNEQFF. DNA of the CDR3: TGCGCCAGCAGCTTGGCCTCTAGAGGGAAGAGCTCCTACAATGAGCAGTTCTTC.

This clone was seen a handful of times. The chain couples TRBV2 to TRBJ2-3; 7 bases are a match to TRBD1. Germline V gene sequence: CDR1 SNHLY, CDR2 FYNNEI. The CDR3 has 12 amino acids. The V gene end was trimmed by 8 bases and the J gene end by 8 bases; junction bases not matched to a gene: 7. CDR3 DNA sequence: TGTGCCAGCGATAGGGACAGAAGTACGCAGTATTTT. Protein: CASDRDRSTQYF.

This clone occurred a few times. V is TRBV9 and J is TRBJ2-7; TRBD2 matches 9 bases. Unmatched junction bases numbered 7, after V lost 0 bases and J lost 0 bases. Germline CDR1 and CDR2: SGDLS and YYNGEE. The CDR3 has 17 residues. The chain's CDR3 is CASSVGVSGRYSYEQYF. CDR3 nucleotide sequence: TGTGCCAGCAGCGTAGGGGTTAGCGGGAGATACTCCTACGAGCAGTACTTC.

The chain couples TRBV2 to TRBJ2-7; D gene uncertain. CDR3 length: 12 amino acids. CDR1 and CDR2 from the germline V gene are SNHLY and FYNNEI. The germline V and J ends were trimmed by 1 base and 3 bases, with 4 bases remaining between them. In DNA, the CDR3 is TGTGCCAGCAGTGAAGATAACTACGAGCAGTACTTC. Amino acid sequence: CASSEDNYEQYF. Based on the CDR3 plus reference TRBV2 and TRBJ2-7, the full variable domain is EPEVTQTPSHQVTQMGQEVILRCVPISNHLYFYWYRQILGQKVEFLVSFYNNEISEKSEIFDDQFSVERPDGSNFTLKIRSTKLEDSAMYFCASSEDNYEQYFGPGTRLTVT.

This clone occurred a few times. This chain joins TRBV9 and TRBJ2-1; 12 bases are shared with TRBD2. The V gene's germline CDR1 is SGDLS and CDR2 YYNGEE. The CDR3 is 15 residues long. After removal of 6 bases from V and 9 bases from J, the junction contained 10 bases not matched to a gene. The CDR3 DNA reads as TGTGCCAGCACCCGGACTAGCGGGATAGAGACTGAGCAGTTCTTC. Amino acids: CASTRTSGIETEQFF.

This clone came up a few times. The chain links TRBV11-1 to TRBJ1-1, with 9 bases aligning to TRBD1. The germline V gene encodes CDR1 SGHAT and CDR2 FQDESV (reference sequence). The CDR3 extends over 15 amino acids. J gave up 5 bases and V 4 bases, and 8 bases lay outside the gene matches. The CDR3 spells CASSSRTGEGTEAFF. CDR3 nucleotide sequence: TGTGCCAGCAGCTCCCGGACAGGGGAAGGGACTGAAGCTTTCTTT.

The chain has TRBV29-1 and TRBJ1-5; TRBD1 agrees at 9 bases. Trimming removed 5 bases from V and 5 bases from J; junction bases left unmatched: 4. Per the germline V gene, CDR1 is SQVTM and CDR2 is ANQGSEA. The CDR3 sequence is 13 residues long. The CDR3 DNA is TGCAGCGTTACAACAGGGGGCGATCAGCCCCAGCATTTT. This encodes CSVTTGGDQPQHF.

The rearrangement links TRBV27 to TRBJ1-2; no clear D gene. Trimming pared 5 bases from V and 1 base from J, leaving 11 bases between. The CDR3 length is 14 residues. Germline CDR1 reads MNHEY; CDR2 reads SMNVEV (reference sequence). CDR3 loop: CASSGTGINYGYTF. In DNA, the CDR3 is TGTGCCAGCAGTGGCACCGGGATTAACTATGGCTACACCTTC.

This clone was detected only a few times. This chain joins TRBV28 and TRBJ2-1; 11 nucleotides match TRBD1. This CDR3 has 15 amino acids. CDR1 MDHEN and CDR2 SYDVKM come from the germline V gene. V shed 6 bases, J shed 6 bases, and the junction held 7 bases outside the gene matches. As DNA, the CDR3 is TGTGCCAGCAGCTCTGGGACAGGGGGGACCAATGAGCAGTTCTTC. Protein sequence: CASSSGTGGTNEQFF.

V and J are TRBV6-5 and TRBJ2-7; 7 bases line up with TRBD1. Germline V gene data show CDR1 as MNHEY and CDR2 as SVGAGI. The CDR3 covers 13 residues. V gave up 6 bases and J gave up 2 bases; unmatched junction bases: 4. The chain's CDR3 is CASRPQGAYEQYF. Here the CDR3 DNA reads TGTGCCAGCAGGCCTCAGGGGGCCTACGAGCAGTACTTC.

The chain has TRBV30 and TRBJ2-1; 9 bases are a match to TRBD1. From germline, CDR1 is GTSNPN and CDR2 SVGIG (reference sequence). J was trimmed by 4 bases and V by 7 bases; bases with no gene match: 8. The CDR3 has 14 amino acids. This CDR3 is CASYRDREYNEQFF. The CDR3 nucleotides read TGTGCCTCCTACCGGGACAGGGAATACAATGAGCAGTTCTTC.

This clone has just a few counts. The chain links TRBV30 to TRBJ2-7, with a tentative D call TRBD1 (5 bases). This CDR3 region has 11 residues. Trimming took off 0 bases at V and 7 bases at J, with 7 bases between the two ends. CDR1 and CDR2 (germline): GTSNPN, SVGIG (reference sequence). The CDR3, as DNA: TGTGCCTGGAGTGTAGACAGAGAGCAGTACTTC. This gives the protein CAWSVDREQYF.

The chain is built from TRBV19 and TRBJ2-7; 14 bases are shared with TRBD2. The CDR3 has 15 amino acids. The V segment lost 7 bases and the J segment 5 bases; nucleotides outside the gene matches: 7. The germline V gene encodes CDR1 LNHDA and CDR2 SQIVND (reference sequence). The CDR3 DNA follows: TGTGCCAGTACCTGGACTAGCGGGAGGATCAACGAGCAGTACTTC. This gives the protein CASTWTSGRINEQYF.

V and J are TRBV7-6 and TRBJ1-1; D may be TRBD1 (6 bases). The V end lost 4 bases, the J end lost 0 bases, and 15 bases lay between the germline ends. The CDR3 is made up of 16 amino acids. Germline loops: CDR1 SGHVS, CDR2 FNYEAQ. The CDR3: CASSSDLGQLNTEAFF. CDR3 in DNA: TGTGCCAGCAGCTCGGACCTTGGACAGTTGAACACTGAAGCTTTCTTT. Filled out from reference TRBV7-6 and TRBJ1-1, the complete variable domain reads GAGVSQSPRYKVTKRGQDVALRCDPISGHVSLYWYRQALGQGPEFLTYFNYEAQQDKSGLPNDRFSAERPEGSISTLTIQRTEQRDSAMYRCASSSDLGQLNTEAFFGQGTRLTVV.

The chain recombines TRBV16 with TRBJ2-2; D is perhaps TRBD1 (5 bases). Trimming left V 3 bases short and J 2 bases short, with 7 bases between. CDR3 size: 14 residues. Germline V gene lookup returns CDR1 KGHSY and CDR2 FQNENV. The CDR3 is CASSQQGNTGELFF. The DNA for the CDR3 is TGTGCCAGCAGCCAGCAGGGAAACACCGGGGAGCTGTTTTTT.

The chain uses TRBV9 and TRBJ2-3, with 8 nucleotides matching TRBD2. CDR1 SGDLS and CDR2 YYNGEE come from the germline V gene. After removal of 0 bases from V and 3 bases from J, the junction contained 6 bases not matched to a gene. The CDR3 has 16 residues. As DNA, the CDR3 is TGTGCCAGCAGCGTAGCGGGAGGGCCGATAACAGATACGCAGTATTTT. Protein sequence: CASSVAGGPITDTQYF.

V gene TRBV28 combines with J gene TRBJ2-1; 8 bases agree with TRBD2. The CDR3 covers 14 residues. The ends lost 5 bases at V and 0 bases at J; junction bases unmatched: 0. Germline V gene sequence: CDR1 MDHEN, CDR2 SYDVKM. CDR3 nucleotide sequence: TGTGCCAGCAGTGCGGGAGGCTCCTACAATGAGCAGTTCTTC. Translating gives CASSAGGSYNEQFF.